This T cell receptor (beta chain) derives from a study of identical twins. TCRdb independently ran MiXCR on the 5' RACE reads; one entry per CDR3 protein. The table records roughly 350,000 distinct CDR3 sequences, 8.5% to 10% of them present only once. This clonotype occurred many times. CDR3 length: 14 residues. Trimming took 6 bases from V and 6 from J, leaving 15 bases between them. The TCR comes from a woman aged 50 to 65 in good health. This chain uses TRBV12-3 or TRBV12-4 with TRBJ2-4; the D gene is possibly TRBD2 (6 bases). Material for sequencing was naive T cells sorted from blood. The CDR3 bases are TGTGCCAGCAGCTCGCAGGGAGGCTTAAACATTCAGTACTTC. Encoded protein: CASSSQGGLNIQYF.